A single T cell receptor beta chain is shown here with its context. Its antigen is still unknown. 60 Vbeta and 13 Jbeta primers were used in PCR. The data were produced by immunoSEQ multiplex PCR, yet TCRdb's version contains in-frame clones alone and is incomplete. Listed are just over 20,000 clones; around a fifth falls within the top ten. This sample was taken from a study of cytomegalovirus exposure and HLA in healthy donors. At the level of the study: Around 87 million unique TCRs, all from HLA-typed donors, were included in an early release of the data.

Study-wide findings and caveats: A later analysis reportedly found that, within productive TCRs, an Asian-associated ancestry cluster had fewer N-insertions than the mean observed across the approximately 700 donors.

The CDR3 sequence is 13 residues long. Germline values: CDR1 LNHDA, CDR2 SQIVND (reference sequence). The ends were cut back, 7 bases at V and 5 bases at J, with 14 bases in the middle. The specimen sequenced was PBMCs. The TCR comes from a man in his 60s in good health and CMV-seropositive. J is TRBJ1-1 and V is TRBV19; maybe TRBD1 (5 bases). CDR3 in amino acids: CASTYGGATEAFF. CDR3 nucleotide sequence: TGTGCCAGTACCTACGGAGGGGCGACTGAAGCTTTCTTT. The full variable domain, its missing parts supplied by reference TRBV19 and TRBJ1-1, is DGGITQSPKYLFRKEGQNVTLSCEQNLNHDAMYWYRQDPGQGLRLIYYSQIVNDFQKGDIAEGYSVSREKKESFPLTVTSAQKNPTAFYLCASTYGGATEAFFGQGTRLTVV.